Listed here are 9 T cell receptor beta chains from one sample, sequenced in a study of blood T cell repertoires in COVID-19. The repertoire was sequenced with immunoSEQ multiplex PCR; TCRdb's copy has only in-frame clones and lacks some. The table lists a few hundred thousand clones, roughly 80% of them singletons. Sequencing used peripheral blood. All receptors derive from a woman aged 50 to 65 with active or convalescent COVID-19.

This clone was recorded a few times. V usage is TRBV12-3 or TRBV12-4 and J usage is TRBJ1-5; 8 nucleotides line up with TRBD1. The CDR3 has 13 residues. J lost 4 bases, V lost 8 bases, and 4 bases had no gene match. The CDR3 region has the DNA TGTGCCAGCCAAGGACAGGGTAATCAGCCCCAGCATTTT. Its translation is CASQGQGNQPQHF.

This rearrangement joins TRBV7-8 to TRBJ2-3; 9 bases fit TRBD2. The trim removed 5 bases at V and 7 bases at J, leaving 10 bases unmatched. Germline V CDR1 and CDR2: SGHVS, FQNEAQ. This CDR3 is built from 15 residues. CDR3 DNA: TGTGCCAGCAGCCGATCCATAGCGGGAGTAAATACGCAGTATTTT. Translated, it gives CASSRSIAGVNTQYF.

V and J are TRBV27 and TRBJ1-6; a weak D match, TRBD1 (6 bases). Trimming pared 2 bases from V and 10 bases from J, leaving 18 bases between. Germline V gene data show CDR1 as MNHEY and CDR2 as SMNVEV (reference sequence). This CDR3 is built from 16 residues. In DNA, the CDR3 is TGTGCCAGCAGTTTAAGAGCAGGGGCATATGAATCACCCCTCCACTTT. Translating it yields CASSLRAGAYESPLHF.

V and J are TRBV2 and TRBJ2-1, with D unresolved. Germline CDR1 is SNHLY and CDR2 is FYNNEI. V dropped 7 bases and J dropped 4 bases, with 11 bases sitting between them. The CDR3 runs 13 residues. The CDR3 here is CASIEHKYNEQFF. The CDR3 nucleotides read TGTGCCAGCATCGAACACAAGTACAATGAGCAGTTCTTC. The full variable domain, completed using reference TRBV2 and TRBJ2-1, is EPEVTQTPSHQVTQMGQEVILRCVPISNHLYFYWYRQILGQKVEFLVSFYNNEISEKSEIFDDQFSVERPDGSNFTLKIRSTKLEDSAMYFCASIEHKYNEQFFGPGTRLTVL.

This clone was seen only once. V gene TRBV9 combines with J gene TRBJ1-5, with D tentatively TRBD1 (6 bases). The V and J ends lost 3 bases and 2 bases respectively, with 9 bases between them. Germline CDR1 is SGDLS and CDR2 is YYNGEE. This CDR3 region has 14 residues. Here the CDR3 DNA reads TGTGCCAGCAGCGGTCACAGGGGCAATCAGCCCCAGCATTTT. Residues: CASSGHRGNQPQHF.

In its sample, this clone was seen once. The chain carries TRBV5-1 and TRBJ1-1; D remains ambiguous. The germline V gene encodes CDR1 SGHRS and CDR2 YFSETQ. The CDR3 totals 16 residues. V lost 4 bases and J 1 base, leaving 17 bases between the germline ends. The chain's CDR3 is CASSPDPRGGNTEAFF. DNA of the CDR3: TGCGCCAGCAGCCCGGACCCCCGAGGAGGGAACACTGAAGCTTTCTTT.

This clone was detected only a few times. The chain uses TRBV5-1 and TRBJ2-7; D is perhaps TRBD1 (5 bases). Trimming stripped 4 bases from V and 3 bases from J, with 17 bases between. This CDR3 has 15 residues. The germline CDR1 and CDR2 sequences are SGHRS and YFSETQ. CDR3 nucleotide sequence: TGCGCCAGCAGCCTAGGGGATCTTGGGCACTACGAGCAGTACTTC. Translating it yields CASSLGDLGHYEQYF.

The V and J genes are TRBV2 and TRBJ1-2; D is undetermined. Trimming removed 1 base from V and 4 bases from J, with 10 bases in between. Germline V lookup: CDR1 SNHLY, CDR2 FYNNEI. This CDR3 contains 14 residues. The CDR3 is CASSEGRSFYGYTF. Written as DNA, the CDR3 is TGTGCCAGCAGTGAAGGGCGGTCCTTCTATGGCTACACCTTC.

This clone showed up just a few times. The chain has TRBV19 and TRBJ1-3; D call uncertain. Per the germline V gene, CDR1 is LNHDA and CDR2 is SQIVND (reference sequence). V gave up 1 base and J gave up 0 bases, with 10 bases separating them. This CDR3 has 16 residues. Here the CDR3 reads CASSIGLFSSGNTIYF. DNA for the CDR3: TGTGCCAGTAGTATAGGCCTTTTCAGCTCTGGAAACACCATATATTTT. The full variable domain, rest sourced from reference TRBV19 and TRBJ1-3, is DGGITQSPKYLFRKEGQNVTLSCEQNLNHDAMYWYRQDPGQGLRLIYYSQIVNDFQKGDIAEGYSVSREKKESFPLTVTSAQKNPTAFYLCASSIGLFSSGNTIYFGEGSWLTVV.